This TCR beta chain is from a study of blood T cells in healthy people across ages. The use of a sample-barcoded 5' primer and a J-beta primer mix characterized a second PCR of roughly 6 to 11 cycles. TCRdb called the 5' RACE reads again in MiXCR, with one record for every CDR3 protein. In the table there are 700,000 to 900,000 distinct CDR3 sequences, less than 70% of which are singletons. This clonotype was picked up one time. V lost 4 bases and J lost 4, with 17 bases in between. CDR1 and CDR2 (germline): SGDLS, YYNGEE. The CDR3 loop spans 15 amino acids. The TCR sequence derives from a man aged 80 or over in good health. Input material: blood. The genes are TRBV9 and TRBJ1-1, with D maybe TRBD1 (6 bases). For the CDR3, the DNA is TGTGCCAGCAGCCCTCGAGGGGGGGGTGGCACTGAAGCTTTCTTT. Its translation: CASSPRGGGGTEAFF.